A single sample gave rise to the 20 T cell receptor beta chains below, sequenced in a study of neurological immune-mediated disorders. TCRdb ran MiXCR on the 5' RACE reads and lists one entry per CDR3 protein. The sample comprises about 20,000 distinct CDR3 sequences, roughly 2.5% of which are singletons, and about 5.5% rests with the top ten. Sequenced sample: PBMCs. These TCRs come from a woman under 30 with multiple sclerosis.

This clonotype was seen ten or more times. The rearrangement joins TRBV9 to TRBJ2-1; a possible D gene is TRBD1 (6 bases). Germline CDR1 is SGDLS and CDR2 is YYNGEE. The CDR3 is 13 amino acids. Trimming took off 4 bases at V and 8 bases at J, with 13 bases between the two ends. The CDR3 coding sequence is TGTGCCAGCAGCCGACCGACAGGCGATGAGCAGTTCTTC. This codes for CASSRPTGDEQFF.

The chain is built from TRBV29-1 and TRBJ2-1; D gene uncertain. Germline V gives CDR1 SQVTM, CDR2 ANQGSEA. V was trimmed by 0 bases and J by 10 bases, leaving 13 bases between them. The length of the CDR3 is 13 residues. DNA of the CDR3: TGCAGCGTTGAAGATCTAATAGTCAAAGAGCAGTTCTTC. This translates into CSVEDLIVKEQFF.

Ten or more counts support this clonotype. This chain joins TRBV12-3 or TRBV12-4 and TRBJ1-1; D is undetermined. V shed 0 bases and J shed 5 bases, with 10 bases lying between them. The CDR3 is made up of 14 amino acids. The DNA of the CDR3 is TGTGCCAGCAGTTTAGCCGAGACTTCAACTGAAGCTTTCTTT. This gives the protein CASSLAETSTEAFF.

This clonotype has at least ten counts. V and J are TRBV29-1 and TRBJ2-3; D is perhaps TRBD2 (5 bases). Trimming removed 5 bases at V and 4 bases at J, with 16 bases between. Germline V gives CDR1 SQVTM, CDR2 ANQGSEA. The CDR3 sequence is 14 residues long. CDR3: CSVITAGLSDTQYF. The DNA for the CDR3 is TGCAGCGTTATAACCGCGGGCTTGTCAGATACGCAGTATTTT.

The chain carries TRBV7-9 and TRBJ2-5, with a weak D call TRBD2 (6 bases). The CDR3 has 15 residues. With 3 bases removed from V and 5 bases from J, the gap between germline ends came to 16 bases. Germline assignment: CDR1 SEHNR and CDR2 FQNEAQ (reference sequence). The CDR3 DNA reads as TGTGCCAGCAGCTTTGCTACCGGGGGAGTGGAGACCCAGTACTTC. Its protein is CASSFATGGVETQYF. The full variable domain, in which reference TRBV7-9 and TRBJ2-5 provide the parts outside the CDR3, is DTGVSQNPRHKITKRGQNVTFRCDPISEHNRLYWYRQTLGQGPEFLTYFQNEAQLEKSRLLSDRFSAERPKGSFSTLEIQRTEQGDSAMYLCASSFATGGVETQYFGPGTRLLVL.

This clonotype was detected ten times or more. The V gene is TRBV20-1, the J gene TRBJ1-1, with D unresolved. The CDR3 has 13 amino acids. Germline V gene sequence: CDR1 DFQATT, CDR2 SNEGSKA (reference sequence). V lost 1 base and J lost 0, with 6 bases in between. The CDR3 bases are TGCAGTGCTAGAGGGCAGTTGAACACTGAAGCTTTCTTT. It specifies CSARGQLNTEAFF.

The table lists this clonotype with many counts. CDR3 protein: CASSLGTSGTDTQYF. CDR3 DNA sequence: TGTGCCAGCAGCCTAGGGACTAGCGGCACAGATACGCAGTATTTT. This rearrangement joins TRBV7-3 to TRBJ2-3, with TRBD2 matching over 10 bases. The J segment lost 1 base and the V segment lost 5 bases, leaving 3 bases of the junction unmatched. The CDR3 is made up of 15 amino acids. Germline CDR1 is SGHTA and CDR2 is FQGTGA.

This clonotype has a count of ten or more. The CDR3 region is CSARWQETQYF. CDR3 sequence (DNA): TGCAGTGCTAGGTGGCAAGAGACCCAGTACTTC. The genes are TRBV20-1 and TRBJ2-5; no clear D. The germline V and J ends were trimmed by 3 bases and 2 bases, with 4 bases remaining between them. Germline CDR1 reads DFQATT; CDR2 reads SNEGSKA (reference sequence). The CDR3 contains 11 residues.

CDR3 DNA: TGTGCCACCAGTGATGGGAAGGGGAACTATGGCTACACCTTC. It codes for CATSDGKGNYGYTF. This chain connects TRBV24-1 to TRBJ1-2, with D possibly matching TRBD1 (5 bases). From germline, CDR1 is KGHDR and CDR2 SFDVKD. With 3 bases removed from V and 2 bases from J, the gap between germline ends came to 9 bases. The CDR3 runs 14 residues.

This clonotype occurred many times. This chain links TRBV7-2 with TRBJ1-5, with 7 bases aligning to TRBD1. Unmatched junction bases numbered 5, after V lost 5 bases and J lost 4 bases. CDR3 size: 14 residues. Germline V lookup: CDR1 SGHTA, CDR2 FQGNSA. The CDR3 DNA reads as TGTGCCAGCAGCCAGGGGGGGAAGAATCAGCCCCAGCATTTT. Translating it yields CASSQGGKNQPQHF.

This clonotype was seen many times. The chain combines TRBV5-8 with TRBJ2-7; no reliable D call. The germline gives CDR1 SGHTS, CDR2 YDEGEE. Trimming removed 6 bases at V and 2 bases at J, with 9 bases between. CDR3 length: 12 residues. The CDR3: CASTLQTYEQYF. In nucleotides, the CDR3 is TGTGCCAGCACTCTTCAGACCTACGAGCAGTACTTC.

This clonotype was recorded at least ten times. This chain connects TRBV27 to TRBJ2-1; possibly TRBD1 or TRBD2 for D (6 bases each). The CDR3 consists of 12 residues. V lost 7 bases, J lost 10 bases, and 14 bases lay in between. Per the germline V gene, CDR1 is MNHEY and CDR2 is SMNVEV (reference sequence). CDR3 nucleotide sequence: TGTGCCAGCACCCATAGGGGGGCAGAGCAGTTCTTC. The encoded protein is CASTHRGAEQFF.

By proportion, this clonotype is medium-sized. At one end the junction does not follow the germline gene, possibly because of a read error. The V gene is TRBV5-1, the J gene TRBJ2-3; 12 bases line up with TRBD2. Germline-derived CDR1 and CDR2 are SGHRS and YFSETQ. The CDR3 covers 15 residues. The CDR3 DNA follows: TGCGCCAGCAGGTTGGGGACTAGCGGGCGCGATACGCAGTATTTT. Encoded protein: CASRLGTSGRDTQYF.

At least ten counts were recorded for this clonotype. The CDR3: CASSPLDRIGEAFF. The CDR3 bases are TGTGCCAGCAGTCCCCTAGACAGAATTGGTGAAGCTTTCTTT. J is TRBJ1-1 and V is TRBV12-3 or TRBV12-4, with a possible D match to TRBD1 (5 bases). CDR3 length: 14 amino acids. V lost 5 bases and J lost 7, with 17 bases in between.

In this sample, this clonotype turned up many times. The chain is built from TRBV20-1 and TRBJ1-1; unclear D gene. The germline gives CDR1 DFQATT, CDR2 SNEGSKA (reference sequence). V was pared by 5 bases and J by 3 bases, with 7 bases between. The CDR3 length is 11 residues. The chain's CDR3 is CSAAGYTEAFF. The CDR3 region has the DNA TGCAGTGCTGCAGGATACACTGAAGCTTTCTTT.

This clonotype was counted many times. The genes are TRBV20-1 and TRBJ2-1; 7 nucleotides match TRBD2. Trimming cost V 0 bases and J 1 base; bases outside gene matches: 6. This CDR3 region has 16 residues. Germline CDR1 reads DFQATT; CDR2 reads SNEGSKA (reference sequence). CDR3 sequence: CSARDPGTISYNEQFF. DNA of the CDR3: TGCAGTGCTAGAGATCCCGGGACTATATCCTACAATGAGCAGTTCTTC.

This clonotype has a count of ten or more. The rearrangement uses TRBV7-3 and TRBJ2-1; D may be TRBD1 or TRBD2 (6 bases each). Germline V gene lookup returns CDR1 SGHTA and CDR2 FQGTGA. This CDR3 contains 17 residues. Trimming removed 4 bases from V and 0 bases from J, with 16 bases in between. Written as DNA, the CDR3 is TGTGCCAGCAGCTCCAGTCCGGGGGCGAGCTCCTACAATGAGCAGTTCTTC. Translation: CASSSSPGASSYNEQFF.

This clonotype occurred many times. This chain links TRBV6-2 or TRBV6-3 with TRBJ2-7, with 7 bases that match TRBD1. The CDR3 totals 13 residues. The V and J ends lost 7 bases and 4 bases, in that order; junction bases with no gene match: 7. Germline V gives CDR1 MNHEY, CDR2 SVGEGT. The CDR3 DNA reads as TGTGCCAGCATCAGGACAGGTCCTTACGAGCAGTACTTC. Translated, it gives CASIRTGPYEQYF.

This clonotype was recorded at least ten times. CDR3 sequence: CSADDQGHAEAFF. The CDR3, as DNA: TGCAGTGCCGACGATCAGGGGCACGCTGAAGCTTTCTTT. The V and J genes are TRBV20-1 and TRBJ1-1, with D perhaps matching TRBD1 (6 bases). Deletions cut 6 bases from V and 6 bases from J, with 17 bases between. Germline loops: CDR1 DFQATT, CDR2 SNEGSKA (reference sequence). The CDR3 is 13 amino acids.

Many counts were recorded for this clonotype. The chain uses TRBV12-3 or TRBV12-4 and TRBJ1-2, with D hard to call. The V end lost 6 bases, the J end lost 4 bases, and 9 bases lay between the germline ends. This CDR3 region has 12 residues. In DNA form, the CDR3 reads TGTGCCAGCAGGGCGAGTGGCTATGGCTACACCTTC. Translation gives CASRASGYGYTF.